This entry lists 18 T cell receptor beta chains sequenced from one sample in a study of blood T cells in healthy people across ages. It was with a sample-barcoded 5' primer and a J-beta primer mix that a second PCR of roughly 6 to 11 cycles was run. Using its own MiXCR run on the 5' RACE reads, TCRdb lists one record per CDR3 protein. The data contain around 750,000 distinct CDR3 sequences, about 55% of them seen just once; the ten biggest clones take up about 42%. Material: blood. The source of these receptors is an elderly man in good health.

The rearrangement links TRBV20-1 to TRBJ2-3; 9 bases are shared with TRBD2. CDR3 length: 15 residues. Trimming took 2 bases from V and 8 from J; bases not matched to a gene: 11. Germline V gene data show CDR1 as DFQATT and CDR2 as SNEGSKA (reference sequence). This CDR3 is CSARSPSGGGGTQYF. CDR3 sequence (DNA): TGCAGTGCTAGATCGCCTAGCGGCGGGGGGGGTACGCAGTATTTT.

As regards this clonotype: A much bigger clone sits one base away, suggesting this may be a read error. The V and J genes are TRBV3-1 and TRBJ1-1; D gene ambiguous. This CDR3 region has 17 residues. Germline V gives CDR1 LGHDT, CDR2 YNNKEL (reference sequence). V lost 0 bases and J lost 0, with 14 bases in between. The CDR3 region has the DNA TGTGCCAGCAGCCAAGATCGAGAGAACGGGTTGAACACTGAAGCTTTCTTT. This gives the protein CASSQDRENGLNTEAFF.

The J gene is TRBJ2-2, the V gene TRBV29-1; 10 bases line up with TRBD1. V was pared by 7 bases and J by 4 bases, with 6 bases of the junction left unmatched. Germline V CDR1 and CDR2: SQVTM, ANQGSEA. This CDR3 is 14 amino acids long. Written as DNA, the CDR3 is TGCAGCGGGCTAAGGACAGGGGGCACCGGGGAGCTGTTTTTT. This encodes CSGLRTGGTGELFF.

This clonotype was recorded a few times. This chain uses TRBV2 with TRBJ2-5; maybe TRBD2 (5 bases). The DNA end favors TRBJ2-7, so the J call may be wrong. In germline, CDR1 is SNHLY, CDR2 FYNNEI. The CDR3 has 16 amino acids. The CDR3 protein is CASRPSLASAIYEQYF. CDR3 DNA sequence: TGTGCCAGCAGACCCAGTTTAGCGAGCGCGATCTACGAGCAGTACTTC.

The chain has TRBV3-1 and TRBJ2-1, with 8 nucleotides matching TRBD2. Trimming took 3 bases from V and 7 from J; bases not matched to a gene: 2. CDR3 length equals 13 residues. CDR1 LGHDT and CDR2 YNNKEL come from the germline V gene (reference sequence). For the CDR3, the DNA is TGTGCCAGCAGCCATTTAGCGGGAAATGAGCAGTTCTTC. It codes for CASSHLAGNEQFF.

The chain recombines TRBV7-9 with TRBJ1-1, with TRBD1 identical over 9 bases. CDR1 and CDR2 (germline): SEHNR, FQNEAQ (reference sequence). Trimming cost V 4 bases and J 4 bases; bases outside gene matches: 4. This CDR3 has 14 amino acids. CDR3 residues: CASSSRDRVTEAFF. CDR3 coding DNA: TGTGCCAGCAGCTCGAGGGACAGGGTCACTGAAGCTTTCTTT.

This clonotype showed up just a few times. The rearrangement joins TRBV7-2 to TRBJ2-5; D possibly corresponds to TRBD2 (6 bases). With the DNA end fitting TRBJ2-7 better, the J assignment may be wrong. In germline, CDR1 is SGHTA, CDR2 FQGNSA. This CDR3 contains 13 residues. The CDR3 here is CASSRGLKGEQYF. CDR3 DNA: TGTGCCAGCAGCCGAGGACTAAAGGGCGAGCAGTACTTC.

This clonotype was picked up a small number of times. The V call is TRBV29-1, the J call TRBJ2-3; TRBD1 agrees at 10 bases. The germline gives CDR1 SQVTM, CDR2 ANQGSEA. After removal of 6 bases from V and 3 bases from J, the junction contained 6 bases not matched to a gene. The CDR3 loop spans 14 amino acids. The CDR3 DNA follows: TGCAGCGTCGACAGGGGGCTGAGGACAGATACGCAGTATTTT. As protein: CSVDRGLRTDTQYF.

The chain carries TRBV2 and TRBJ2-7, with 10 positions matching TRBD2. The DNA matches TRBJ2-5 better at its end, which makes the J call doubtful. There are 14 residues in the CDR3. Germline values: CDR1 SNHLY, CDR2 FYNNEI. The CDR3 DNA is TGTGCCAGCAGTCTAGCGGGAGTTGTGGAGACCCAGTACTTC. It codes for CASSLAGVVETQYF.

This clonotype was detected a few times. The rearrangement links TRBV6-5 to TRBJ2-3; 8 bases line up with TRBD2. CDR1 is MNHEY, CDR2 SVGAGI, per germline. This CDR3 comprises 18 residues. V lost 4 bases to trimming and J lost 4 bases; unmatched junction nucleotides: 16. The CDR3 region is CASSSLRSGLGRADTQYF. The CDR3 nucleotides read TGTGCCAGCAGTTCACTCCGGTCGGGACTAGGGAGGGCAGATACGCAGTATTTT.

The CDR3 reads CASSATAIIYGYTF. CDR3 nucleotides: TGTGCCAGCAGTGCCACCGCGATCATCTATGGCTACACCTTC. The chain uses TRBV6-5 and TRBJ1-2; the D is unclear. The CDR3 consists of 14 residues. The germline V and J ends were trimmed by 5 bases and 4 bases, with 14 bases remaining between them. Germline CDR1 and CDR2: MNHEY and SVGAGI.

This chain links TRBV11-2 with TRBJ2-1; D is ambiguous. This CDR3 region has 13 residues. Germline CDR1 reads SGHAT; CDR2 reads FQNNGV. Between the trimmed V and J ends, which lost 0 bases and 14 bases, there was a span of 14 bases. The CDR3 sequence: CASSLDRPYVKFF. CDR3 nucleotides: TGTGCCAGCAGCTTAGACAGGCCCTACGTGAAGTTCTTC.

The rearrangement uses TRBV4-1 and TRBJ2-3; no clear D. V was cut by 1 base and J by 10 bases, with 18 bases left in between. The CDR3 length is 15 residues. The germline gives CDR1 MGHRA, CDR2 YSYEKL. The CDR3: CASSQGLLPPDAQYF. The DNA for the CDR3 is TGCGCCAGCAGCCAAGGACTCCTTCCCCCGGATGCGCAGTATTTT.

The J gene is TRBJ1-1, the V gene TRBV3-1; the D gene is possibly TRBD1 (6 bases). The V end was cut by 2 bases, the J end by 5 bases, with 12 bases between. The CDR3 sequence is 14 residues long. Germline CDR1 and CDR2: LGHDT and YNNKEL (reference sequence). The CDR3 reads CASSQRGGWTEAFF. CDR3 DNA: TGTGCCAGCAGCCAAAGGGGGGGATGGACTGAAGCTTTCTTT.

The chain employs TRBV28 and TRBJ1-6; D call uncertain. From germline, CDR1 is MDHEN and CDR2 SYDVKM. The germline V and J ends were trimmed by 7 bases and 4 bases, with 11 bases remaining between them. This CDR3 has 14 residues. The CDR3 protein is CASNPTRYNSPLHF. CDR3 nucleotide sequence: TGTGCCAGCAATCCGACACGGTATAATTCACCCCTCCACTTT.

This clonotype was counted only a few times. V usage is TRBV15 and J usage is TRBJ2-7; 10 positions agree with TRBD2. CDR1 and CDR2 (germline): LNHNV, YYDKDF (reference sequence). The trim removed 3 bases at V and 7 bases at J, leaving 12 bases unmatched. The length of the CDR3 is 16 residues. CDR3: CATSRIGTSANNEQYF. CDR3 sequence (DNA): TGTGCCACCAGCAGGATAGGGACTAGCGCTAACAATGAGCAGTACTTC.

The CDR3, as DNA: TGTGCCAGCAGCGAAAGAGGGGGGGCCAACGTCCTGACTTTC. This codes for CASSERGGANVLTF. The rearrangement links TRBV2 to TRBJ2-6; D possibly corresponds to TRBD2 (5 bases). The germline V gene has CDR1 SNHLY and CDR2 FYNNEI. The CDR3 has 14 residues. Trimming took 6 bases from V and 4 from J, leaving 10 bases between them.

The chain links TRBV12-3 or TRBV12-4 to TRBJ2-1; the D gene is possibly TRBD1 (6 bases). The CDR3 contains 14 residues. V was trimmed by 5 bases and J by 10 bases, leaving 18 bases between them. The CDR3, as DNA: TGTGCCAGCAGTAACAACAGGGTTTCCTACGAGCAGTTCTTC. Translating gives CASSNNRVSYEQFF.